This TCR beta chain appears in the sequencing data of a study of radiotherapy plus CTLA-4 blockade in lung cancer. Study-wide context: Objective response was observed in approximately 18% of patients, and disease control in around 31%.

Each patient with chemo-refractory metastatic non-small-cell lung cancer was treated with focal radiation plus CTLA-4 blockade using ipilimumab. The germline V and J ends were trimmed by 2 bases and 2 bases, with 12 bases remaining between them. The CDR3 is 15 residues long. From germline, CDR1 is MNHNY and CDR2 SVGAGI (reference sequence). Using immunoSEQ multiplex PCR, the repertoire was profiled, and TCRdb retains in-frame clones only, with some absent. Of around 80,000 clones in the sample, less than 85% were seen once. The rearrangement links TRBV6-6 to TRBJ1-1; D is undetermined. The receptor's source is a human donor with non-small cell lung cancer who had stable disease on radiotherapy plus ipilimumab. The material was peripheral blood, obtained from a patient treated with radiotherapy plus ipilimumab. The CDR3 nucleotides read TGTGCCAGCAGTTACGAGTCGGCGGCAAACACTGAAGCTTTCTTT. Translation gives CASSYESAANTEAFF.